Given below is one T cell receptor beta chain in context. Its antigen is undetermined. The V gene lost 0 bases and the J gene lost 6 bases, with 3 bases spanning the gap. Germline V gives CDR1 SNHLY, CDR2 FYNNEI. This CDR3 comprises 11 residues. This sample stems from a study of T cell responses to AZD1222 COVID-19 vaccine. The overall study: It was second doses at about 4 or about 12 weeks that were pooled. Study findings and constraints: As reported, nearly half of all spike-specific TCRs target variant regions that are unmutated. Two AZD1222 doses significantly raised spike-specific TCR breadth and depth over controls.

TCRdb's copy holds only in-frame clones and misses some; the assay was immunoSEQ multiplex PCR. In the table there are about 120,000 clones, around 90% of which are singletons. The sequencing here drew on peripheral blood, taken on day 0 of AZD1222 vaccination. The TCR originated in an adult in good health. This sequence joins TRBV2 and TRBJ2-7; D uncertain. Here the CDR3 reads CASSEASEQYF. The CDR3 bases are TGTGCCAGCAGTGAAGCTTCCGAGCAGTACTTC. The entire variable domain, with the rest obtained from reference TRBV2 and TRBJ2-7, is as follows: EPEVTQTPSHQVTQMGQEVILRCVPISNHLYFYWYRQILGQKVEFLVSFYNNEISEKSEIFDDQFSVERPDGSNFTLKIRSTKLEDSAMYFCASSEASEQYFGPGTRLTVT.